This is a list of T cell receptor beta chains from one sample in a study of blood T cell repertoires in COVID-19. Clones were sequenced by immunoSEQ multiplex PCR, and TCRdb holds only the in-frame ones, with some missing. Here the sample spans 150,000 to 200,000 clones, 65% to 85% being singletons. The sequenced sample was PBMCs or T cells enriched from blood (not recorded which). These receptors all stem from a man aged 40-49 years who had recovered from COVID-19. The CDR3 runs from the conserved cysteine through the conserved F or W. D genes are given only for firm matches. Some rows mark clone size as missing; the rest say once, few, many or name a class of expanded clone.

TRBJ2-1,.,TRBV19,.,CASSSRGNGEQFF,TGTGCCAGTAGCTCCCGCGGGAACGGTGAGCAGTTCTTC
TRBJ2-4,.,TRBV2,once,CASSHPQGAKNIQYF,TGTGCCAGCAGCCACCCGCAGGGCGCCAAAAACATTCAGTACTTC
TRBJ2-3,TRBD2,TRBV7-8,.,CASSKLIAGGSDTQYF,TGTGCCAGCAGCAAATTAATAGCGGGGGGTTCAGATACGCAGTATTTT
TRBJ1-4,.,TRBV7-8,once,CASNQDGPGRNEKLFF,TGTGCCAGCAACCAAGACGGCCCGGGGAGGAATGAAAAACTGTTTTTT
TRBJ2-7,.,TRBV18,.,CASSPISAANSYEQYF,TGTGCCAGCTCACCAATCTCGGCAGCGAACTCCTACGAGCAGTACTTC
TRBJ2-3,.,TRBV7-9,.,CASSLGDAGAYTDTQYF,TGTGCCAGCAGCTTAGGCGACGCAGGGGCGTACACAGATACGCAGTATTTT
TRBJ2-3,TRBD2,TRBV5-1,.,CASSLFGLTSGTDTQYF,TGCGCCAGCAGCTTGTTCGGGCTGACTAGCGGCACAGATACGCAGTATTTT
TRBJ2-1,.,TRBV6-5,.,CASSYTPPYNEQFF,TGTGCCAGCAGTTACACACCTCCCTACAATGAGCAGTTCTTC
TRBJ1-6,TRBD1,TRBV4-2,.,CASSSQGNSYNSPLHF,TGTGCCAGCAGCTCACAGGGGAATTCCTATAATTCACCCCTCCACTTT
TRBJ1-2,.,TRBV29-1,.,CSVDRSLGSSYGYTF,TGCAGCGTTGACCGGTCGTTGGGCAGCTCCTATGGCTACACCTTC
TRBJ2-3,.,TRBV2,.,CASSARGPTDTQYF,TGTGCCAGCAGTGCAAGGGGTCCCACAGATACGCAGTATTTT
TRBJ2-1,.,TRBV25-1,.,CASSLVNEQFF,TGTGCCAGCAGTCTTGTGAATGAGCAGTTCTTC
TRBJ2-3,.,TRBV5-8,once,CASSLGYRRADTQYF,TGTGCCAGCAGCTTAGGTTACCGGAGGGCAGATACGCAGTATTTT
TRBJ1-1,.,TRBV2,.,CASTSNRYDLDTEAFF,TGTGCCAGCACTAGTAACAGGTACGACCTCGACACTGAAGCTTTCTTT
TRBJ1-2,TRBD1,TRBV6-1,once,CASSERDSAYYGYTF,TGTGCCAGCAGTGAGAGGGACAGCGCATACTATGGCTACACCTTC
TRBJ2-5,TRBD1,TRBV4-2,.,CASSQGTVDRGQETQYF,TGTGCCAGCAGCCAAGGTACTGTGGACAGGGGACAAGAGACCCAGTACTTC
TRBJ1-1,TRBD1,TRBV7-9,.,CASSLSQGSGEAFF,TGTGCCAGCAGCTTATCACAGGGGTCGGGTGAAGCTTTCTTT
TRBJ2-7,TRBD1,TRBV2,.,CASSSGTGGRWQYF,TGTGCCAGCAGCTCCGGGACAGGGGGCCGATGGCAGTACTTC
TRBJ2-1,.,TRBV30,.,CALFGQWNEQFF,TGTGCCCTGTTTGGGCAGTGGAATGAGCAGTTCTTC
TRBJ1-2,TRBD1,TRBV3-1/TRBV3-2,.,CASSPLPGQGDYGYTF,TGTGCCAGCAGCCCGCTCCCAGGACAGGGTGACTATGGCTACACCTTC
TRBJ2-2,TRBD2,TRBV2,.,CASRSYSGGAGTGELFF,TGTGCCAGCAGATCTTATAGCGGGGGGGCCGGCACCGGGGAGCTGTTTTTT
TRBJ2-1,.,TRBV10-2,.,CASRDPNNEQFF,TGCGCCAGCAGAGATCCTAACAATGAGCAGTTCTTC
TRBJ1-4,.,TRBV25-1,.,CASSDSNEKLFF,TGTGCCAGCAGTGATTCGAATGAAAAACTGTTTTTT
TRBJ1-1,.,TRBV6-5,.,CASSYSAASGFQAFF,TGTGCCAGCAGTTACTCTGCCGCGTCCGGGTTTCAAGCTTTCTTT
TRBJ2-2,.,TRBV7-3,.,CASSPNTGGAGELFF,TGTGCCAGCAGCCCCAATACAGGCGGGGCCGGGGAGCTGTTTTTT
TRBJ1-3,TRBD1,TRBV5-1,once,CASSSTPGGSSGNTIYF,TGCGCCAGCAGCTCAACACCAGGGGGAAGCTCTGGAAACACCATATATTTT
TRBJ1-2,.,TRBV30,few,CAWSVARGGYTF,TGTGCCTGGAGTGTGGCAAGAGGGGGCTACACCTTC
TRBJ2-3,.,TRBV7-2,few,CASSPRSGDLTDTQYF,TGTGCCAGCAGCCCCCGGTCGGGGGACCTCACAGATACGCAGTATTTT
TRBJ1-3,.,TRBV30,.,CAWVLSSGNTIYF,TGTGCCTGGGTGCTTAGCTCTGGAAACACCATATATTTT
TRBJ1-6,.,TRBV9,.,CASSEEDGGASYNSPLHF,TGTGCCAGCAGCGAGGAGGATGGAGGAGCCTCCTATAATTCACCCCTCCACTTT
TRBJ1-6,TRBD1,TRBV6-5,.,CASRDQGAGNSPLHF,TGTGCCAGCAGGGACCAGGGGGCTGGAAATTCACCCCTCCACTTT
TRBJ1-2,.,TRBV10-3,few,CAISESYRTYYGYTF,TGTGCCATCAGTGAGTCGTACAGGACATACTATGGCTACACCTTC
TRBJ1-1,.,TRBV6-5,.,CASSSSAAGPPEAFF,TGTGCCAGCAGTTCAAGTGCCGCGGGACCACCTGAAGCTTTCTTT
TRBJ1-4,.,TRBV10-3,.,CAISDGDNEKLFF,TGTGCCATCAGTGACGGAGATAATGAAAAACTGTTTTTT
TRBJ1-4,.,TRBV4-1,few,CASSQPRQGKEKLFF,TGCGCCAGCAGCCAACCGCGGCAGGGGAAGGAAAAACTGTTTTTT
TRBJ1-1,TRBD1,TRBV5-1,.,CASRWDRGTEAFF,TGCGCCAGCAGGTGGGACAGGGGGACTGAAGCTTTCTTT
TRBJ1-1,TRBD1,TRBV5-6,.,CASSLGWTGATEAFF,TGTGCCAGCAGCTTGGGTTGGACAGGGGCGACTGAAGCTTTCTTT
TRBJ1-1,.,TRBV18,few,CASSPPANTEAFF,TGTGCCAGCTCACCACCGGCGAACACTGAAGCTTTCTTT
TRBJ1-2,.,TRBV5-1,.,CASSLGGSANYGYTF,TGCGCCAGCAGCTTGGGTGGGTCAGCGAACTATGGCTACACCTTC
TRBJ1-5,.,TRBV2,.,CASSEARGNQPQHF,TGTGCCAGCAGTGAAGCGCGGGGCAATCAGCCCCAGCATTTT
TRBJ2-2,TRBD2,TRBV9,.,CASSVGGGGNTGELFF,TGTGCCAGCAGCGTAGGCGGCGGGGGGAACACCGGGGAGCTGTTTTTT
TRBJ2-5,.,TRBV27,.,CASSPREVGETQYF,TGTGCCAGCAGTCCGAGAGAAGTCGGGGAGACCCAGTACTTC
TRBJ1-6,TRBD1,TRBV4-1,many,CASSLEQGYNSPLHF,TGCGCCAGCAGCCTTGAACAGGGGTATAATTCACCCCTCCACTTT
TRBJ1-6,TRBD1,TRBV6-2/TRBV6-3,.,CASRPGQVSSSYNSPLHF,TGTGCCAGCCGCCCGGGACAGGTCTCGAGCTCCTATAATTCACCCCTCCACTTT
TRBJ2-7,TRBD1,TRBV30,.,CACGQGVYEQYF,TGTGCCTGCGGACAGGGCGTCTACGAGCAGTACTTC
TRBJ1-2,TRBD1,TRBV11-2,.,CASSRETGGPLSYGYTF,TGTGCCAGCAGCCGGGAGACAGGGGGCCCACTATCCTATGGCTACACCTTC
TRBJ2-5,.,TRBV6-1,.,CASSESPGLRKETQYF,TGTGCCAGCAGTGAATCCCCGGGACTCCGAAAAGAGACCCAGTACTTC
TRBJ2-1,TRBD1,TRBV6-4,.,CASSEGASYNEQFF,TGTGCCAGCAGCGAGGGGGCCTCCTACAATGAGCAGTTCTTC
TRBJ2-2,.,TRBV7-3,.,CASSASFGTGELFF,TGTGCCAGCAGCGCTAGTTTTGGGACCGGGGAGCTGTTTTTT